This T cell receptor (beta chain) is from a study of tissue T cells after allogeneic stem cell transplantation. Study observations and caveats: TCR repertoires tracked anatomic similarity, regardless of disease or transplant status.

A word on this clone: Its antigen remains unidentified. The gene names here belong to mouse. The CDR3 goes on 1 residue after the read ends, and that part is filled in from the germline J gene.

Sample time point: mouse harvest day 7 after allogeneic transplant. Each mouse received 10^7 T-cell-depleted marrow cells plus 10^6 splenic CD5+ T cells by tail vein. Losses at the gene ends were 2 bases for V and 4 bases for J; bases not matched to a gene: 0. Germline V lookup: CDR1 SGHLS, CDR2 HYDKME. This CDR3 spans 13 amino acids. TCRbeta CDR3 was sequenced at survey depth with template counts. Libraries were prepared by immunoSEQ multiplex PCR; TCRdb keeps only in-frame clonotypes and omits some of them. Of thousands of clones listed, roughly 45% are singletons. This rearrangement joins TRBV12-2 to TRBJ2-5, with TRBD1 matching over 9 bases. The origin of this receptor is a female BALB/c mouse given C57BL/6 T cells with graft-versus-host disease after an allogeneic hematopoietic cell transplant. Sequenced input: gut tissue. This CDR3 is CASSRDREDTQYF. Incomplete CDR3 DNA: TGTGCCAGCTCTCGGGACAGGGAAGACACCCAGTAC.